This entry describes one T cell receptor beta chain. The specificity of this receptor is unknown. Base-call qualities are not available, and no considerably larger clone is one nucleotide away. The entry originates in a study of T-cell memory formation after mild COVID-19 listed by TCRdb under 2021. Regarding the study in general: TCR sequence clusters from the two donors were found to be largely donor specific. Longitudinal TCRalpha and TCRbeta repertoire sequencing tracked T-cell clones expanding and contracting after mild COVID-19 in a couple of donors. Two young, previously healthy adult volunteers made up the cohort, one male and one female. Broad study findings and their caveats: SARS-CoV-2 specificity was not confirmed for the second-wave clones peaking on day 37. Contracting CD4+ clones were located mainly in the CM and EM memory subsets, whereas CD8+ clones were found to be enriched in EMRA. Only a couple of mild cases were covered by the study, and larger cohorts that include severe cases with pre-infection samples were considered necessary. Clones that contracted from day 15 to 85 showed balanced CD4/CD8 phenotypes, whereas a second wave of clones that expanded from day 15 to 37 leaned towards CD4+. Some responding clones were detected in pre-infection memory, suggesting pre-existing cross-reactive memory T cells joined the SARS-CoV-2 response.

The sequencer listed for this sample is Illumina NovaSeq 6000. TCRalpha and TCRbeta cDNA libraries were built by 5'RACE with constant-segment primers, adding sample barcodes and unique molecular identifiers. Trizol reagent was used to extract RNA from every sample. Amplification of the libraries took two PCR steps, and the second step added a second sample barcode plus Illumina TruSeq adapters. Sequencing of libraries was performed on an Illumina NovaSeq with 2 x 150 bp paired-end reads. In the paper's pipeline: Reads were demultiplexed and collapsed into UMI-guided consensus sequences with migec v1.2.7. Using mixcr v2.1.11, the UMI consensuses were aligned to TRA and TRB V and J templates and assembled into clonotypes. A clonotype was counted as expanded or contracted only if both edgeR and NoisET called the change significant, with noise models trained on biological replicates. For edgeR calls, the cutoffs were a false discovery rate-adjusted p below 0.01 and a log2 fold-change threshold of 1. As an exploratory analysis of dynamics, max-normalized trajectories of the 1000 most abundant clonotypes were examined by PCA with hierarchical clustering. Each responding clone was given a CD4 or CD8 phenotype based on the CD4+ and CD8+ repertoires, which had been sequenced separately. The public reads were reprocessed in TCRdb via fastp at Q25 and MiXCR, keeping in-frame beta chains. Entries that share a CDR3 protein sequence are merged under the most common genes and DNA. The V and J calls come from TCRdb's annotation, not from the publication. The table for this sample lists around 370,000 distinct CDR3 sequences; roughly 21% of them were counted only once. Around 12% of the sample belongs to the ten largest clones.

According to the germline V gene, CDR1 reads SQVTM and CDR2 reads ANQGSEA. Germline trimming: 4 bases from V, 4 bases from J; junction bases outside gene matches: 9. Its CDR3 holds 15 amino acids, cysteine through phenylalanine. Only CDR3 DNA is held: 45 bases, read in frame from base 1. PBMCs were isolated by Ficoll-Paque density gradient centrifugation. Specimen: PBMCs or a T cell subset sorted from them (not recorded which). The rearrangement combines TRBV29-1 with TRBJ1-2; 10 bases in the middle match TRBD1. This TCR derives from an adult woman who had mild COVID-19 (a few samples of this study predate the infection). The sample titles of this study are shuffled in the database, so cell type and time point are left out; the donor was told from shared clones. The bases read TGCAGCGTTGGATTCGGACAGGGGGGGGTCTATGGCTACACCTTC. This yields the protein CSVGFGQGGVYGYTF.